This T cell receptor (beta chain) was documented in a study of blood T cell repertoires in COVID-19. Overall study context: Samples came from the United States, Italy and Spain, spanning acute and convalescent COVID-19. T cells, B-cell-depleted T cells, or PBMCs supplied cDNA or gDNA.

TCRdb's table, derived via immunoSEQ multiplex PCR, lists solely in-frame clones and lacks some. The table records a few hundred thousand clones, 90% of them present only once. CDR1 and CDR2 from the germline V gene are KGHSH and LQKENI. Germline trimming cut 6 bases from V and 2 bases from J; bases unmatched to any gene: 6. The CDR3 spans 14 residues. Those enrolled, adults aged about 18 to 89 years, came from 20 to 25 US areas. The receptor was isolated from a young woman with acute COVID-19. Sample: PBMCs or T cells enriched from blood (not recorded which). The chain couples TRBV18 to TRBJ2-7; 8 bases match TRBD2. CDR3 nucleotide sequence: TGTGCCAGCTCCACTACCGGGAGGGCCTACGAGCAGTACTTC. This sequence encodes CASSTTGRAYEQYF.